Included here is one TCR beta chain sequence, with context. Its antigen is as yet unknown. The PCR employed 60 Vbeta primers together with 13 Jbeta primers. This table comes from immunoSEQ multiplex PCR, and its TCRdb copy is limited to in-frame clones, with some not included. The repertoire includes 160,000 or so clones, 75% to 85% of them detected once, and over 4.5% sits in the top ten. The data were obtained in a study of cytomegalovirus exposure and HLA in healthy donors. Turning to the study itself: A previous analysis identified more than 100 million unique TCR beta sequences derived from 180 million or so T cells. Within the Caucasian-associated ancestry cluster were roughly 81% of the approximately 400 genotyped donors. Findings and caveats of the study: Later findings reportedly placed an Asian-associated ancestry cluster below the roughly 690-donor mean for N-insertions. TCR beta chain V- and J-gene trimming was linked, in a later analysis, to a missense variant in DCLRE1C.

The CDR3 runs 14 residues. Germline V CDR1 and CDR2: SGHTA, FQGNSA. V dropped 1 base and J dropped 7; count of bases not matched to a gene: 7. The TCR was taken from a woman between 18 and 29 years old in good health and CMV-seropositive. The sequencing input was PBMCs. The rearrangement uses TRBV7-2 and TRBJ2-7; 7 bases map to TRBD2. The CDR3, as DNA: TGTGCCAGCAGCTTAGTGGCAACAGCGGGAGAGCAGTACTTC. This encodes CASSLVATAGEQYF.